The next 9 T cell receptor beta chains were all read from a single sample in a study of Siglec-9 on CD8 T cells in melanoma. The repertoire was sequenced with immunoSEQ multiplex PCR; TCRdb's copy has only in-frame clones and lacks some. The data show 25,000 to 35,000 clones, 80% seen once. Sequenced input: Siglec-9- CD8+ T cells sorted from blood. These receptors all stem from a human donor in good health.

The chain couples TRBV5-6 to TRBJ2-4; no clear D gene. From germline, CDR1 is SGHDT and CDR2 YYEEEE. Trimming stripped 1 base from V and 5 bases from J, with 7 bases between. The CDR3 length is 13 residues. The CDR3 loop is CASSLLGENIQYF. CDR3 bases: TGTGCCAGCAGCTTGTTGGGCGAAAACATTCAGTACTTC.

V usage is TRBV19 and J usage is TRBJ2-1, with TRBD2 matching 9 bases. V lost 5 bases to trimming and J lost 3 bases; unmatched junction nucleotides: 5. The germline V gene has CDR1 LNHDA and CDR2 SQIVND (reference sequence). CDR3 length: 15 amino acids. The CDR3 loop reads CASSVTSGVYNEQFF. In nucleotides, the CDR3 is TGTGCCAGTAGTGTGACTAGCGGAGTCTACAATGAGCAGTTCTTC.

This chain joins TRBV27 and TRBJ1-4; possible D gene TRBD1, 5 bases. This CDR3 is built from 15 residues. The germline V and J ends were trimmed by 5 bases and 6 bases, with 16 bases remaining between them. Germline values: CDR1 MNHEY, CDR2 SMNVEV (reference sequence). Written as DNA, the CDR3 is TGTGCCAGCAGTCTAAGCCCCGACAGCCATGAAAAACTGTTTTTT. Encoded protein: CASSLSPDSHEKLFF.

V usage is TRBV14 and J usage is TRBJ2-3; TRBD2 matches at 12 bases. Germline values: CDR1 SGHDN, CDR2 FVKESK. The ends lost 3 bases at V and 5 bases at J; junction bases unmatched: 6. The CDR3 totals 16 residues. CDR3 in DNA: TGTGCCAGCAGCCAGCTAGCGGGAGGGCCATTAGATACGCAGTATTTT. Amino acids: CASSQLAGGPLDTQYF.

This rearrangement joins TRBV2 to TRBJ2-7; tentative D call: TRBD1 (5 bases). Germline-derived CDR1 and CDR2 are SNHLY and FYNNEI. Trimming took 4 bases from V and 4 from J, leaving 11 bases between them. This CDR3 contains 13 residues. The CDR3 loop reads CASSVQVRYEQYF. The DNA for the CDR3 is TGTGCCAGCAGTGTACAGGTCAGGTACGAGCAGTACTTC.

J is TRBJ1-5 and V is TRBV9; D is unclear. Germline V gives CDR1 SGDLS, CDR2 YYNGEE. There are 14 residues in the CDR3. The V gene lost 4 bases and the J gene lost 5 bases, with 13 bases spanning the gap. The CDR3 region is CASSLRAEDQPQHF. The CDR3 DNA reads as TGTGCCAGCAGCTTAAGAGCGGAGGATCAGCCCCAGCATTTT.

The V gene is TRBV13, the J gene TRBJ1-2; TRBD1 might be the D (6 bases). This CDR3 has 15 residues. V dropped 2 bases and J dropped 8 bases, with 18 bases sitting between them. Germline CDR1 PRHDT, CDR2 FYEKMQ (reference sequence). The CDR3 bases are TGTGCCAGCAGCTTACGACCCCGAGGACAGTGGGGCTACACCTTC. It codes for CASSLRPRGQWGYTF.

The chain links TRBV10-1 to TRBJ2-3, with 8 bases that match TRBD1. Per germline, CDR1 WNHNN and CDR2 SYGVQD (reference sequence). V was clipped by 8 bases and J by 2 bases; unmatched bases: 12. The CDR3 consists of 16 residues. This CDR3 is CASPITGGRDTDTQYF. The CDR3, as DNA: TGCGCCAGCCCTATCACAGGGGGTCGTGACACAGATACGCAGTATTTT.

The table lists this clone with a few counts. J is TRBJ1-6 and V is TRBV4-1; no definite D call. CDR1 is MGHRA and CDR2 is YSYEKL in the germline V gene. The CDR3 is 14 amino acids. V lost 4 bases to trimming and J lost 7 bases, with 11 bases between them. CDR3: CASSPTPGNSPLHF. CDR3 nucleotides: TGCGCCAGCAGCCCGACCCCAGGCAATTCACCCCTCCACTTT.